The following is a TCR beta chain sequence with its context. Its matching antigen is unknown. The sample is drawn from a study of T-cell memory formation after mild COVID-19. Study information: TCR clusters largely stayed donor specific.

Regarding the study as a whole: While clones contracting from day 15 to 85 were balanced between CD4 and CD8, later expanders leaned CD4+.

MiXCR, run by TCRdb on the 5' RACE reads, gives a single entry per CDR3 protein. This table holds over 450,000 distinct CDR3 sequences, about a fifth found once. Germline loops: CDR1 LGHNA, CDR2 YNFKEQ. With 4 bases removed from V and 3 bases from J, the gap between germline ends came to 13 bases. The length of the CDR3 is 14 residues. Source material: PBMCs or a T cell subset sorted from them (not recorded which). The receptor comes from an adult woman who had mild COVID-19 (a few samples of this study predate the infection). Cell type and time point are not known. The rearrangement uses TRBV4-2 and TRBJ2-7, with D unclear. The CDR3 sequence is CASSLGLQVYEQYF. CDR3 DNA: TGTGCCAGCAGCCTGGGATTGCAGGTCTACGAGCAGTACTTC.